This is a list of T cell receptor beta chains from one sample in a study of blood T cell repertoires in COVID-19. Sequencing used immunoSEQ multiplex PCR; TCRdb keeps in-frame clones, though not all of them. The repertoire holds around 130,000 clones, with approximately 89% as singletons. Sequenced input: peripheral blood. The receptor source for this set is a human donor in a cohort sampled during active COVID-19. Both conserved end residues are part of each CDR3. D genes are given only for firm matches. Size values are once, few and many counts, or a class for expanded clones, and some rows have none.

>NA|TRBV5-6|NA|TRBJ1-5
CASSLRGQRPTQHF
TGTGCCAGCAGCTTGCGAGGGCAACGACCTACCCAGCATTTT
>NA|TRBV11-3|TRBD2|TRBJ2-1
CASSYSGTSGRRGGNEQFF
TGTGCCAGCAGCTACTCCGGGACTAGCGGGAGAAGAGGCGGCAATGAGCAGTTCTTC
>NA|TRBV5-5|NA|TRBJ2-2
CASSLFTRSGTGELFF
TGTGCCAGCAGCTTGTTTACGCGGTCGGGGACCGGGGAGCTGTTTTTT
>NA|TRBV10-3|NA|TRBJ1-3
CAIRADRSNSGNTIYF
TGTGCCATTCGTGCAGACAGGTCCAACTCTGGAAACACCATATATTTT
>NA|TRBV7-9|TRBD1|TRBJ1-5
CASSPGQGSGQPQHF
TGTGCCAGCAGCCCGGGACAGGGATCGGGTCAGCCCCAGCATTTT
>NA|TRBV6-2/TRBV6-3|NA|TRBJ1-2
CASSYSWEWPYGYTF
TGTGCCAGCAGTTACTCTTGGGAGTGGCCCTATGGCTACACCTTC
>NA|TRBV4-1|TRBD1|TRBJ1-1
CASSQEEQGPRAEAFF
TGCGCCAGCAGCCAAGAAGAACAGGGGCCACGAGCTGAAGCTTTCTTT
>NA|TRBV5-1|TRBD2|TRBJ2-1
CASSQSPGTSARGEQFF
TGCGCCAGCAGCCAGTCACCTGGGACTAGCGCCCGGGGTGAGCAGTTCTTC
>once|TRBV10-3|NA|TRBJ2-2
CAISGYREANTGELFF
TGTGCCATCAGTGGGTACAGGGAAGCGAACACCGGGGAGCTGTTTTTT
>once|TRBV20-1|NA|TRBJ1-6
CSASLGQGGNSPLHF
TGCAGTGCTAGTTTGGGGCAGGGTGGAAATTCACCCCTCCACTTT
>NA|TRBV11-2|NA|TRBJ1-1
CASTRDITEAFF
TGTGCCAGCACCAGGGACATCACTGAAGCTTTCTTT
>few|TRBV27|NA|TRBJ2-3
CASSEGHPSTDTQYF
TGTGCCAGCAGTGAGGGACATCCTTCCACAGATACGCAGTATTTT
>NA|TRBV4-3|TRBD1|TRBJ1-6
CASSPSGTGVLSSPLHF
TGCGCCAGCAGCCCTTCCGGGACAGGGGTCTTATCTTCACCCCTCCACTTT
>NA|TRBV5-4|NA|TRBJ1-1
CASSLWVRDKNTEAFF
TGTGCCAGCAGCTTGTGGGTTCGGGACAAGAACACTGAAGCTTTCTTT
>NA|TRBV6-1|NA|TRBJ1-3
CASSESGLNTIYF
TGTGCCAGCAGTGAATCTGGGCTAAACACCATATATTTT
>NA|TRBV15|TRBD2|TRBJ2-1
CATSRELSGVSGVNEQFF
TGTGCCACCAGCAGAGAACTCTCAGGGGTTAGCGGGGTCAATGAGCAGTTCTTC
>NA|TRBV5-1|TRBD2|TRBJ2-1
CASSLGGTSGRYNEQFF
TGCGCCAGCAGCTTGGGGGGCACTAGCGGGAGGTACAATGAGCAGTTCTTC
>NA|TRBV11-2|TRBD1|TRBJ2-1
CASSLGPTGSHEQFF
TGTGCCAGCAGCTTAGGCCCGACAGGGTCGCATGAGCAGTTCTTC
>once|TRBV18|NA|TRBJ1-3
CASSNEGTSGNTIYF
TGTGCCAGCTCCAATGAGGGCACCTCTGGAAACACCATATATTTT
>NA|TRBV9|TRBD2|TRBJ2-2
CASSGRSGTSFEELFF
TGTGCCAGCAGCGGCAGGAGTGGGACTAGCTTCGAGGAGCTGTTTTTT
>NA|TRBV9|TRBD1|TRBJ1-4
CASSVAGGVEKLFF
TGTGCCAGCAGCGTAGCAGGGGGAGTTGAAAAACTGTTTTTT
>NA|TRBV10-3|NA|TRBJ2-5
CAISDSGKQSETQYF
TGTGCCATCAGTGATTCTGGAAAACAGTCGGAGACCCAGTACTTC
>NA|TRBV29-1|NA|TRBJ2-3
CSVEGPDTQYF
TGCAGCGTTGAAGGGCCAGATACGCAGTATTTT
>NA|TRBV10-1|TRBD2|TRBJ2-1
CASSDSGRAPYNEQFF
TGCGCCAGCAGTGACAGCGGGAGGGCCCCTTACAATGAGCAGTTCTTC
>NA|TRBV7-2|TRBD2|TRBJ2-5
CASSPSGGRSLGTQYF
TGTGCCAGCAGCCCCTCGGGCGGGAGAAGCCTAGGAACCCAGTACTTC
>NA|TRBV9|NA|TRBJ1-6
CASSVATSESPLHF
TGTGCCAGCAGCGTAGCTACTTCGGAGTCACCCCTCCACTTT
>NA|TRBV20-1|TRBD1|TRBJ1-1
CSARDRVAFF
TGCAGTGCTAGGGACAGGGTTGCTTTCTTT
>NA|TRBV27|TRBD1|TRBJ1-2
CANQGGRNYGYTF
TGTGCCAATCAGGGGGGTCGTAACTATGGCTACACCTTC
>NA|TRBV27|TRBD1|TRBJ1-2
CASSPRQGALGYTF
TGTGCCAGCAGTCCACGACAGGGGGCGTTGGGCTACACCTTC
>once|TRBV18|NA|TRBJ2-2
CASSSDSFTGELFF
TGTGCCAGCTCATCCGACAGTTTCACCGGGGAGCTGTTTTTT
>NA|TRBV6-2/TRBV6-3|NA|TRBJ1-1
CASSYGAAEAFF
TGTGCCAGCAGTTACGGGGCCGCTGAAGCTTTCTTT
>NA|TRBV19|TRBD2|TRBJ2-1
CASIPSGGVRDEQFF
TGTGCCAGTATCCCAAGCGGGGGGGTTAGGGATGAGCAGTTCTTC
>NA|TRBV7-8|TRBD2|TRBJ2-3
CASSQRLADSTDTQYF
TGTGCCAGCAGTCAAAGACTAGCGGACAGCACAGATACGCAGTATTTT
>NA|TRBV27|TRBD1|TRBJ1-5
CASSSTGANQPQHF
TGTGCCAGCAGTTCGACAGGGGCCAATCAGCCCCAGCATTTT
>NA|TRBV29-1|NA|TRBJ1-2
CSVESEGRYYGYTF
TGCAGCGTTGAGTCGGAGGGCAGATACTATGGCTACACCTTC
>NA|TRBV7-2|NA|TRBJ2-1
CASSLVSGQGGTNEQFF
NA
>NA|TRBV11-2|NA|TRBJ1-1
CASSLEGGTEAFF
TGTGCCAGCAGCTTAGAGGGAGGAACTGAAGCTTTCTTT
>NA|TRBV5-6|NA|TRBJ1-2
CASSFGGGYGYTF
TGTGCCAGCAGCTTTGGGGGAGGGTATGGCTACACCTTC
>NA|TRBV30|TRBD2|TRBJ2-2
CAWSTLAGSTGELFF
TGTGCCTGGAGTACCCTAGCGGGCTCCACCGGGGAGCTGTTTTTT
>NA|TRBV7-9|NA|TRBJ1-2
CASSLTGISNYGYTF
TGTGCCAGCAGCTTAACAGGGATTTCTAACTATGGCTACACCTTC
>NA|TRBV12-3/TRBV12-4|NA|TRBJ1-2
CASSPGTLVGYTF
TGTGCCAGCAGTCCTGGGACACTTGTTGGCTACACCTTC
>NA|TRBV4-3|NA|TRBJ1-2
CASSQGGTPYGYTF
TGCGCCAGCAGCCAAGGTGGGACACCCTATGGCTACACCTTC
>once|TRBV7-2|NA|TRBJ2-2
CASSHPGWGELFF
TGTGCCAGCAGCCACCCAGGTTGGGGGGAGCTGTTTTTT